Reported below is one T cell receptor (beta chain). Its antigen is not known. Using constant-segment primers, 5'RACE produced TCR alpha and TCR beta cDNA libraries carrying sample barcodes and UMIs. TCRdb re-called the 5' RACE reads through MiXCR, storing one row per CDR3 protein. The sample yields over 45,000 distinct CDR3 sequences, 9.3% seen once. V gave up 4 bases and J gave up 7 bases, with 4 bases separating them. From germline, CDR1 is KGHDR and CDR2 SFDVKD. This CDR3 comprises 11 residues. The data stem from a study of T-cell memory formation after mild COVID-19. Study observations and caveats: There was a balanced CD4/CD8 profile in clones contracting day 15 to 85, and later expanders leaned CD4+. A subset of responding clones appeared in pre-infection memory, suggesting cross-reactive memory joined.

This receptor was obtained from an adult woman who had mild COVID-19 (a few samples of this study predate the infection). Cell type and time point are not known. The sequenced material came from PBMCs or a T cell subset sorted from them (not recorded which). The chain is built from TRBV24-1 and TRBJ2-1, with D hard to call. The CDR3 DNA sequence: TGTGCCACCAGTGAGGTGAATGAGCAGTTCTTC. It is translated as CATSEVNEQFF.